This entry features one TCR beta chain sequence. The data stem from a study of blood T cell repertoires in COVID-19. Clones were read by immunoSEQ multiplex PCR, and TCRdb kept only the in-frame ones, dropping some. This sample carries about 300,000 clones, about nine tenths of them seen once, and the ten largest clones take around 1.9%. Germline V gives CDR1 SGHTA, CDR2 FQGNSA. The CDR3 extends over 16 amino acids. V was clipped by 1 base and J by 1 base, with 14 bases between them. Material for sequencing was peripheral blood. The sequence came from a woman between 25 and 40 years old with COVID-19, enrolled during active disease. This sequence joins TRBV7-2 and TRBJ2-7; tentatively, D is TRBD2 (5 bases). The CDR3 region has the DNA TGTGCCAGCAGCTTAGAACCGACTATGTATTCCTACGAGCAGTACTTC. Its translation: CASSLEPTMYSYEQYF. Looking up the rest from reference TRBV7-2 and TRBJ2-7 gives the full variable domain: GAGVSQSPSNKVTEKGKDVELRCDPISGHTALYWYRQSLGQGLEFLIYFQGNSAPDKSGLPSDRFSAERTGGSVSTLTIQRTQQEDSAVYLCASSLEPTMYSYEQYFGPGTRLTVT.